Following are 20 T cell receptor beta chains from one sample sequenced in a study of blood T cells in healthy people across ages. Together with a sample-barcoded 5' primer, a J-beta primer mix was included in a second PCR lasting roughly 6 to 12 cycles. Each CDR3 protein is one row after TCRdb ran MiXCR on the 5' RACE reads. The top ten clones hold 29% of a sample with a few hundred thousand distinct CDR3 sequences, 25% to 30% of them seen once. The specimen was blood. Every receptor here comes from a woman in her sixties or seventies in good health.

This clonotype occurred a few times. V gene TRBV7-2 combines with J gene TRBJ2-5; the D gene could be TRBD1 or TRBD2 (5 bases each). This CDR3 spans 17 amino acids. The germline CDR1 and CDR2 sequences are SGHTA and FQGNSA. V lost 1 base, J lost 5 bases, and 20 bases lay in between. CDR3 in amino acids: CASSLVIWTEGSETQYF. In nucleotides, the CDR3 is TGTGCCAGCAGCTTAGTGATCTGGACCGAGGGGTCGGAGACCCAGTACTTC.

V usage is TRBV20-1 and J usage is TRBJ2-1, with 7 bases that match TRBD2. Germline V gene sequence: CDR1 DFQATT, CDR2 SNEGSKA (reference sequence). This CDR3 is built from 15 residues. J was trimmed by 0 bases and V by 3 bases; bases with no gene match: 5. The chain's CDR3 is CSARKAGVSYNEQFF. CDR3 DNA: TGCAGTGCTAGGAAGGCGGGAGTCTCCTACAATGAGCAGTTCTTC.

J is TRBJ2-5 and V is TRBV5-1; D is unclear. The DNA matches TRBJ2-7 better at its end, which makes the J call doubtful. The CDR3 is made up of 13 amino acids. The germline V gene has CDR1 SGHRS and CDR2 YFSETQ. The CDR3 DNA reads as TGCGCCAGCAGCTTGCTCCCGTCGTACGAGCAGTACTTC. This translates into CASSLLPSYEQYF.

This clonotype showed up just a few times. The chain links TRBV6-2 or TRBV6-3 to TRBJ2-2; the match to TRBD1 covers 9 bases. Germline-derived CDR1 and CDR2 are MNHEY and SVGEGT. The CDR3 loop spans 14 amino acids. The junction had 5 bases not matched to a gene; V was cut back by 7 bases and J by 5 bases. CDR3 nucleotides: TGTGCCAGCAAGATGACAGGGGGAACCGGGGAGCTGTTTTTT. It is translated as CASKMTGGTGELFF.

V gene TRBV28 combines with J gene TRBJ2-2; TRBD1 matches 9 bases. Germline V gene sequence: CDR1 MDHEN, CDR2 SYDVKM. Germline trimming cut 5 bases from V and 3 bases from J; bases unmatched to any gene: 4. This CDR3 has 15 amino acids. CDR3 sequence: CASSQGQGDTGELFF. The CDR3 nucleotides read TGTGCCAGCAGTCAGGGACAGGGAGACACCGGGGAGCTGTTTTTT.

This clonotype was seen a handful of times. The chain carries TRBV20-1 and TRBJ1-1, with a weak D call TRBD1 (6 bases). The V gene's germline CDR1 is DFQATT and CDR2 SNEGSKA (reference sequence). The V end was cut by 6 bases, the J end by 5 bases, with 13 bases between. This CDR3 is 12 amino acids long. For the CDR3, the DNA is TGCAGTGCATTACAGGGTTTGACTGAAGCTTTCTTT. Translation gives CSALQGLTEAFF.

This sequence joins TRBV9 and TRBJ2-1, with 10 nucleotides matching TRBD1. Germline V gene data show CDR1 as SGDLS and CDR2 as YYNGEE. CDR3 length equals 15 residues. J was trimmed by 7 bases and V by 4 bases; bases with no gene match: 8. This CDR3 reads CASSFRDRGYNEQFF. In DNA, the CDR3 is TGTGCCAGCAGCTTCCGGGACAGGGGATATAATGAGCAGTTCTTC.

This clonotype was picked up a small number of times. The chain employs TRBV27 and TRBJ2-2; 9 bases are a match to TRBD2. The CDR3 is made up of 15 amino acids. CDR1 and CDR2 (germline): MNHEY, SMNVEV (reference sequence). V lost 6 bases and J lost 7; bases outside the gene matches: 9. CDR3 bases: TGTGCCAGCAGACCTCTGGCGGGAGGGATCGGGGAGCTGTTTTTT. The encoded protein is CASRPLAGGIGELFF.

The chain carries TRBV28 and TRBJ1-1, with D unresolved. There are 13 residues in the CDR3. Germline lookup yields CDR1 MDHEN and CDR2 SYDVKM. V dropped 2 bases and J dropped 10 bases, with 14 bases sitting between them. The CDR3 region is CASSLRKNMGAFF. The CDR3 DNA reads TGTGCCAGCAGTTTAAGAAAAAATATGGGAGCTTTCTTT.

There are a few counts of this clonotype. The genes are TRBV11-1 and TRBJ2-5, with 11 positions matching TRBD2. The DNA end favors TRBJ2-1, so the J call may be wrong. CDR1 is SGHAT, CDR2 FQDESV, per germline (reference sequence). The CDR3 is 14 amino acids. This CDR3 is CASSPGLAGREQFF. DNA of the CDR3: TGTGCCAGCAGCCCCGGACTAGCGGGCCGTGAGCAGTTCTTC.

About this clonotype itself: Possible read error: a much larger clone is one base away. This sequence joins TRBV5-1 and TRBJ1-2; TRBD1 matches at 7 bases. Unmatched junction bases numbered 17, after V lost 2 bases and J lost 1 base. The CDR3 loop spans 19 amino acids. Germline assignment: CDR1 SGHRS and CDR2 YFSETQ. The CDR3 loop reads CASSFTGQPSSDFNYGYTF. The CDR3 bases are TGCGCCAGCAGCTTTACGGGACAGCCAAGTTCTGATTTTAACTATGGCTACACCTTC.

This clonotype was recorded many times. V is TRBV12-3 or TRBV12-4 and J is TRBJ2-7, with 8 bases matching TRBD2. The V gene end was trimmed by 5 bases and the J gene end by 2 bases; junction bases not matched to a gene: 11. CDR3 length equals 16 residues. The CDR3 DNA reads TGTGCCAGCAGTCAGGTTACTAGCGGCGGGGCCTACGAGCAGTACTTC. Amino acid sequence: CASSQVTSGGAYEQYF.

This chain joins TRBV7-9 and TRBJ2-1; 13 bases are shared with TRBD2. The junction had 6 bases not matched to a gene; V was cut back by 5 bases and J by 8 bases. Looked up from germline, CDR1 is SEHNR and CDR2 is FQNEAQ (reference sequence). The CDR3 is made up of 15 amino acids. The CDR3, as DNA: TGTGCCAGCAGCCCGTGGACTAGCGGGAGCGATGAGCAGTTCTTC. Amino acids: CASSPWTSGSDEQFF. The full variable domain, rest sourced from reference TRBV7-9 and TRBJ2-1, is DTGVSQNPRHKITKRGQNVTFRCDPISEHNRLYWYRQTLGQGPEFLTYFQNEAQLEKSRLLSDRFSAERPKGSFSTLEIQRTEQGDSAMYLCASSPWTSGSDEQFFGPGTRLTVL.

There are many counts of this clonotype. V usage is TRBV20-1 and J usage is TRBJ2-5, with D possibly being TRBD2 (6 bases). The V and J ends lost 5 bases and 4 bases respectively, with 11 bases between them. CDR1 is DFQATT and CDR2 is SNEGSKA in the germline V gene (reference sequence). The CDR3 is 12 amino acids. CDR3 region: CSAPRLGETQYF. The CDR3 region has the DNA TGCAGTGCTCCCAGACTAGGAGAGACCCAGTACTTC.

This sequence joins TRBV7-2 and TRBJ2-4; TRBD1 is a possible D gene (6 bases). Germline CDR1 and CDR2: SGHTA and FQGNSA. The CDR3 covers 13 residues. Trimming removed 2 bases at V and 7 bases at J, with 9 bases between. CDR3 amino acids: CASSLNRANIQYF. The CDR3, as DNA: TGTGCCAGCAGCTTAAACAGGGCGAACATTCAGTACTTC.

V and J are TRBV4-2 and TRBJ1-3; TRBD1 aligns across 8 bases. The length of the CDR3 is 15 residues. The junction had 5 bases not matched to a gene; V was cut back by 5 bases and J by 2 bases. Germline V gives CDR1 LGHNA, CDR2 YNFKEQ. DNA of the CDR3: TGTGCCAGCAGCACAGGACAGGGACCTGGAAACACCATATATTTT. Residues: CASSTGQGPGNTIYF.

This clonotype was observed a handful of times. V is TRBV7-6 and J is TRBJ2-3; tentatively, D is TRBD2 (6 bases). The germline gives CDR1 SGHVS, CDR2 FNYEAQ. This CDR3 comprises 16 residues. V dropped 5 bases and J dropped 3 bases, with 18 bases sitting between them. The CDR3 sequence: CASSQVLALRTDTQYF. CDR3 DNA: TGTGCCAGCAGCCAGGTCCTAGCGTTAAGAACAGATACGCAGTATTTT.

This chain connects TRBV29-1 to TRBJ2-5, with 8 bases lining up with TRBD2. Germline V gene data show CDR1 as SQVTM and CDR2 as ANQGSEA. With 7 bases clipped from V and 5 bases from J, the junction kept 12 bases outside the gene matches. This CDR3 is built from 14 residues. CDR3 sequence: CSAARGLGGETQYF. DNA of the CDR3: TGCAGCGCCGCCCGGGGACTAGGCGGGGAGACCCAGTACTTC.

The chain uses TRBV12-3 or TRBV12-4 and TRBJ1-2; the D gene is possibly TRBD1 (6 bases). The CDR3 length is 13 residues. V shed 3 bases and J shed 8 bases, with 13 bases lying between them. CDR3 in amino acids: CASSFGGHSGYTF. The CDR3 coding sequence is TGTGCCAGCAGTTTCGGGGGGCACAGCGGCTACACCTTC.

In its sample, this clonotype was seen a few times. CDR3 nucleotides: TGTGCCAGCAGTTTGGCGGGCAGTGCCAACTATGGCTACACCTTC. Protein: CASSLAGSANYGYTF. This chain uses TRBV28 with TRBJ1-2; unclear D gene. The CDR3 runs 15 residues. Germline V CDR1 and CDR2: MDHEN, SYDVKM. The V and J ends lost 3 bases and 2 bases respectively, with 13 bases between them.